Listed below are T cell receptor beta chains from one sample, sequenced in a study of T cell repertoires in cytomegalovirus infection. TCRdb recomputed calls from the reads with MiXCR, one row per CDR3 protein. Seen here are fewer than 550,000 distinct CDR3 sequences, 15% to 20% observed once, and the top ten hold more than 20%. Material for sequencing was CD8+ T cells from PBMCs. The receptors here all came from a human donor in good health (CMV status not recorded). Some clones in this sample may be carry-over from other donors' samples. CDR3s include the opening cysteine and the closing phenylalanine or tryptophan. D genes are given only for firm matches. The listing skips clone size in some rows; elsewhere it reads once, few, many or a size class.

J gene: TRBJ1-1; V gene: TRBV9; D gene: -; clone size: -; CDR3 protein: CASSVEGRATEAFF; CDR3 DNA: TGTGCCAGCAGCGTAGAGGGCAGGGCCACTGAAGCTTTCTTT
J gene: TRBJ2-1; V gene: TRBV9; D gene: -; clone size: few; CDR3 protein: CASSASPNEQFF; CDR3 DNA: TGTGCCAGCAGCGCTAGCCCCAATGAGCAGTTCTTC
J gene: TRBJ2-3; V gene: TRBV7-3; D gene: -; clone size: -; CDR3 protein: CASSLGGFTDTEFF; CDR3 DNA: TGTGCCAGCAGCTTAGGCGGATTCACAGATACGGAGTTTTTT
J gene: TRBJ2-4; V gene: TRBV28; D gene: -; clone size: many; CDR3 protein: CASSVLEGGTKNIQYF; CDR3 DNA: TGTGCCAGCAGCGTATTGGAGGGAGGTACGAAGAACATTCAGTACTTC
J gene: TRBJ2-7; V gene: TRBV7-6; D gene: -; clone size: many; CDR3 protein: CASSLEAGASYEQYF; CDR3 DNA: TGTGCCAGCAGCTTAGAGGCGGGTGCGAGCTACGAGCAGTACTTC
J gene: TRBJ1-1; V gene: TRBV6-5; D gene: -; clone size: few; CDR3 protein: CASSYSGQLNTEAFF; CDR3 DNA: TGTGCCAGCAGTTACTCCGGACAGCTGAACACTGAAGCTTTCTTT
J gene: TRBJ1-1; V gene: TRBV20-1; D gene: TRBD1; clone size: -; CDR3 protein: CSARRQGGSYTEAFF; CDR3 DNA: TGCAGTGCTAGAAGGCAGGGGGGTAGTTACACTGAAGCTTTCTTT
J gene: TRBJ1-1; V gene: TRBV27; D gene: -; clone size: many; CDR3 protein: CASRRGQSEAFF; CDR3 DNA: TGTGCCAGCAGACGCGGACAGAGTGAAGCTTTCTTT
J gene: TRBJ2-1; V gene: TRBV11-2; D gene: -; clone size: many; CDR3 protein: CASSSHQYNEQFF; CDR3 DNA: TGTGCCAGCAGCTCGCACCAATACAATGAGCAGTTCTTC
J gene: TRBJ2-2; V gene: TRBV7-3; D gene: -; clone size: many; CDR3 protein: CASSLTGNTGELFF; CDR3 DNA: TGTGCCAGCAGCTTAACCGGAAACACCGGGGAGCTGTTTTTT
J gene: TRBJ2-4; V gene: TRBV7-9; D gene: -; clone size: many; CDR3 protein: CASSSTESSKNIQYF; CDR3 DNA: TGTGCCAGCAGCTCGACGGAAAGTTCCAAAAACATTCAGTACTTC
J gene: TRBJ2-1; V gene: TRBV20-1; D gene: -; clone size: -; CDR3 protein: CSARKRGTYNEQFF; CDR3 DNA: TGCAGTGCTAGGAAACGGGGAACCTACAATGAGCAGTTCTTC
J gene: TRBJ1-4; V gene: TRBV7-6; D gene: TRBD1; clone size: many; CDR3 protein: CASSNSRDRLPNEKLFF; CDR3 DNA: TGTGCCAGCAGCAACAGCCGGGACAGGCTTCCTAATGAAAAACTGTTTTTT
J gene: TRBJ2-7; V gene: TRBV20-1; D gene: TRBD1; clone size: -; CDR3 protein: CSASLDRGSYEQYF; CDR3 DNA: TGCAGTGCTAGTCTGGACAGGGGGTCCTACGAGCAGTACTTC
J gene: TRBJ2-1; V gene: TRBV6-5; D gene: -; clone size: few; CDR3 protein: CASSYTGSDNEQFF; CDR3 DNA: TGTGCCAGCAGTTACACAGGGTCCGACAATGAGCAGTTCTTC
J gene: TRBJ2-3; V gene: TRBV15; D gene: -; clone size: -; CDR3 protein: CATRHRHVNTDTQYF; CDR3 DNA: TGTGCCACACGCCACCGACATGTAAACACAGATACGCAGTATTTT
J gene: TRBJ1-2; V gene: TRBV3-1; D gene: TRBD1; clone size: -; CDR3 protein: CASSQDSAGGSLSYTF; CDR3 DNA: TGTGCCAGCAGCCAAGATTCGGCAGGGGGCTCACTTAGCTACACCTTC
J gene: TRBJ1-1; V gene: TRBV7-3; D gene: -; clone size: many; CDR3 protein: CASSSTSAGPLNTEAFF; CDR3 DNA: TGTGCCAGCAGCTCAACGAGTGCCGGGCCTTTGAACACTGAAGCTTTCTTT
J gene: TRBJ2-2; V gene: TRBV6-5; D gene: -; clone size: few; CDR3 protein: CASSYTDEDTGELFF; CDR3 DNA: TGTGCCAGCAGTTACACGGATGAGGACACCGGGGAGCTGTTTTTT
J gene: TRBJ2-1; V gene: TRBV19; D gene: TRBD2; clone size: many; CDR3 protein: CASSMASGNVEQFF; CDR3 DNA: TGTGCCAGTAGTATGGCTAGCGGGAATGTTGAGCAGTTCTTC
J gene: TRBJ1-1; V gene: TRBV10-2; D gene: -; clone size: many; CDR3 protein: CASIHAGENTEAFF; CDR3 DNA: TGCGCCAGCATCCACGCAGGGGAGAACACTGAAGCTTTCTTT
J gene: TRBJ1-2; V gene: TRBV4-2; D gene: TRBD1; clone size: few; CDR3 protein: CASSQDRGRTRDYGYTF; CDR3 DNA: TGTGCCAGCAGCCAAGACAGGGGGCGAACACGGGACTATGGCTACACCTTC
J gene: TRBJ2-5; V gene: TRBV2; D gene: -; clone size: -; CDR3 protein: CASSGSETQYF; CDR3 DNA: TGTGCCAGCAGTGGAAGTGAGACCCAGTACTTC